A selection of T cell receptor beta chains follows, all from one sample in a study of T cell changes during pregnancy in multiple sclerosis. TCRdb's copy holds only in-frame clones and misses some; the assay was immunoSEQ multiplex PCR. The sample includes about 42,000 clones, 91% of them seen just once. Source: CD4+ T cells from peripheral blood mononuclear cells, taken before pregnancy. These receptors were taken from a female donor with multiple sclerosis, enrolled in a pregnancy study. Both conserved end residues are part of each CDR3. Fields, in order: D gene, J gene, V gene, clone size, CDR3 DNA, CDR3 protein. D genes are given only for firm matches. Size is stated for part of the rows, as once, few or many counts, or as a class when the clone is expanded.

D gene: TRBD1; J gene: TRBJ1-6; V gene: TRBV30; clone size: NA; CDR3 DNA: TGTGCCTGGAGCACCCAGGGGGCCCAAGGTTCACCCCTCCACTTT; CDR3 protein: CAWSTQGAQGSPLHF
D gene: NA; J gene: TRBJ2-7; V gene: TRBV7-3; clone size: NA; CDR3 DNA: TGTGCCAGCAGCCCAAACAGCGCGGGTGAGCAGTACTTC; CDR3 protein: CASSPNSAGEQYF
D gene: TRBD1; J gene: TRBJ1-1; V gene: TRBV30; clone size: few; CDR3 DNA: TGTGCCTGGAGTGTAGCAGGGGGTGGAAACACTGAAGCTTTCTTT; CDR3 protein: CAWSVAGGGNTEAFF
D gene: NA; J gene: TRBJ2-7; V gene: TRBV9; clone size: NA; CDR3 DNA: TGTGCCAGCAGCGTAGACCAATCACAGTACTACGAGCAGTACTTC; CDR3 protein: CASSVDQSQYYEQYF
D gene: NA; J gene: TRBJ1-2; V gene: TRBV6-1; clone size: NA; CDR3 DNA: TGTGCCAGCGGGGCCCACAGGGTGGACTATGGCTACACCTTC; CDR3 protein: CASGAHRVDYGYTF
D gene: NA; J gene: TRBJ2-3; V gene: TRBV7-6; clone size: NA; CDR3 DNA: TGTGCCAGCAGCTTACGGGTTGGGACTGGCACAGATACGCAGTATTTT; CDR3 protein: CASSLRVGTGTDTQYF
D gene: TRBD2; J gene: TRBJ2-2; V gene: TRBV5-8; clone size: NA; CDR3 DNA: TGTGCCAGCAGTTTGGGTTGGGGACTAGCGGTGAACACCGGGGAGCTGTTTTTT; CDR3 protein: CASSLGWGLAVNTGELFF
D gene: NA; J gene: TRBJ1-2; V gene: TRBV5-6; clone size: NA; CDR3 DNA: TGTGCCAGCAGCCCGTCAACAACAGTTGATGGCTACACCTTC; CDR3 protein: CASSPSTTVDGYTF
D gene: NA; J gene: TRBJ2-1; V gene: TRBV5-6; clone size: NA; CDR3 DNA: TGTGCCAGCAGCTTGCCCCTAAATGAGCAGTTCTTC; CDR3 protein: CASSLPLNEQFF
D gene: NA; J gene: TRBJ1-2; V gene: TRBV6-5; clone size: NA; CDR3 DNA: TGTGCCAGCAGTTACGAAAGGGGATCTATGGGCTACACCTTC; CDR3 protein: CASSYERGSMGYTF
D gene: NA; J gene: TRBJ2-1; V gene: TRBV21-1; clone size: NA; CDR3 DNA: TGTGCCAGCAGCAGCCGATCCCCGGGGAGCGGGGGGGTTGATGAGCAGTTCTTC; CDR3 protein: CASSSRSPGSGGVDEQFF
D gene: NA; J gene: TRBJ2-7; V gene: TRBV6-1; clone size: NA; CDR3 DNA: TGTGCCAGCAGTGAAACGGGGGTATCCTACGAGCAGTACTTC; CDR3 protein: CASSETGVSYEQYF
D gene: NA; J gene: TRBJ1-5; V gene: TRBV6-6; clone size: NA; CDR3 DNA: TGTGCCAGCAGTTACCGGAGCCTTAATCAGCCCCAGCATTTT; CDR3 protein: CASSYRSLNQPQHF
D gene: NA; J gene: TRBJ2-7; V gene: TRBV6-1; clone size: NA; CDR3 DNA: TGTGCCATCTCGGACAGCCGGCTAAGGGACGAGCAGTACTTC; CDR3 protein: CAISDSRLRDEQYF
D gene: NA; J gene: TRBJ1-2; V gene: TRBV7-3; clone size: NA; CDR3 DNA: TGTGCCAGCAGCCCCGCCGGGGATGGCTACACCTTC; CDR3 protein: CASSPAGDGYTF
D gene: NA; J gene: TRBJ2-2; V gene: TRBV7-6; clone size: NA; CDR3 DNA: TGTGCCAGCAGCATACCGACAGGCGGCACCGGGGAGCTGTTTTTT; CDR3 protein: CASSIPTGGTGELFF
D gene: NA; J gene: TRBJ1-2; V gene: TRBV12-5; clone size: few; CDR3 DNA: TGTGCTAGTGGTTTGGTTGTGGGGGCAGGGTATGGCTATGGCTACACCTTC; CDR3 protein: CASGLVVGAGYGYGYTF
D gene: NA; J gene: TRBJ2-3; V gene: TRBV7-2; clone size: NA; CDR3 DNA: TGTGCCAGCAGCTTGAGTGGACAGCGAGGAAGGCAGTATTTT; CDR3 protein: CASSLSGQRGRQYF
D gene: NA; J gene: TRBJ1-1; V gene: TRBV19; clone size: NA; CDR3 DNA: TGTGCCAGTAGTTTCCGAGGGGGTTTCACTGAAGCTTTCTTT; CDR3 protein: CASSFRGGFTEAFF
D gene: NA; J gene: TRBJ2-1; V gene: TRBV19; clone size: NA; CDR3 DNA: TGTGCCAGTAGTACCCGACAGCCAAGGGGGCAGTTCTTC; CDR3 protein: CASSTRQPRGQFF
D gene: NA; J gene: TRBJ1-5; V gene: TRBV6-6; clone size: NA; CDR3 DNA: TGTGCCAGCAGTTACGGGCAGGGGAATAGCAATCAGCCCCAGCATTTT; CDR3 protein: CASSYGQGNSNQPQHF
D gene: TRBD2; J gene: TRBJ2-5; V gene: TRBV6-6; clone size: NA; CDR3 DNA: TGTGCCAGCAGTTCATTTGCGGGGGGGCGTGAGACCCAGTACTTC; CDR3 protein: CASSSFAGGRETQYF
D gene: NA; J gene: TRBJ2-1; V gene: TRBV19; clone size: NA; CDR3 DNA: TGTGCCAGTAGTTTCGCGGGGCTGTTCAATGAGCAGTTCTTC; CDR3 protein: CASSFAGLFNEQFF
D gene: NA; J gene: TRBJ1-4; V gene: TRBV5-1; clone size: NA; CDR3 DNA: TGCGCCAGCAGCTTGGTCGGGGGAGCAACTAATGAAAAACTGTTTTTT; CDR3 protein: CASSLVGGATNEKLFF
D gene: NA; J gene: TRBJ2-7; V gene: TRBV7-3; clone size: NA; CDR3 DNA: TGTGCCAGCAGCTTAGTGGGGGCTCGCGAGCAGTACTTC; CDR3 protein: CASSLVGAREQYF
D gene: NA; J gene: TRBJ1-5; V gene: TRBV19; clone size: NA; CDR3 DNA: TGTGCCAGTAGTATTGGAGGTGTGGGGAGGGGATTTCAGCCCCAGCATTTT; CDR3 protein: CASSIGGVGRGFQPQHF
D gene: NA; J gene: TRBJ2-2; V gene: TRBV5-1; clone size: NA; CDR3 DNA: TGCGCCAGCAGCACCTCCGGGACTACCGGGGAGCTGTTTTTT; CDR3 protein: CASSTSGTTGELFF
D gene: TRBD1; J gene: TRBJ1-2; V gene: TRBV30; clone size: NA; CDR3 DNA: TGTGCCTGGAAGGGACAGGGCCTGTGGGGTGGCTACACCTTC; CDR3 protein: CAWKGQGLWGGYTF
D gene: NA; J gene: TRBJ1-4; V gene: TRBV18; clone size: NA; CDR3 DNA: TGTGCCAGCTCACCACTTGTAAATGAAAAACTGTTTTTT; CDR3 protein: CASSPLVNEKLFF